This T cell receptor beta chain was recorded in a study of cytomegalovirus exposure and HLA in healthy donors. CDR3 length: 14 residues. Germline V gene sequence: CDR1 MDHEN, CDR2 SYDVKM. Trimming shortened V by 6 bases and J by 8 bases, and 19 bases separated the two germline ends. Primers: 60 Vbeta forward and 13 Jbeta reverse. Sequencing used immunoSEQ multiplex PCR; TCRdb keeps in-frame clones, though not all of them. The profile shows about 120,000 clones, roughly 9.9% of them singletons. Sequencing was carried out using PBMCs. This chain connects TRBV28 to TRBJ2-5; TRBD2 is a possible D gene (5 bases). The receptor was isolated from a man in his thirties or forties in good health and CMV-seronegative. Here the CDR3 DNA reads TGTGCCAGCAGCTTCGAAGGACTGCGAGGAACCCAGTACTTC. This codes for CASSFEGLRGTQYF.